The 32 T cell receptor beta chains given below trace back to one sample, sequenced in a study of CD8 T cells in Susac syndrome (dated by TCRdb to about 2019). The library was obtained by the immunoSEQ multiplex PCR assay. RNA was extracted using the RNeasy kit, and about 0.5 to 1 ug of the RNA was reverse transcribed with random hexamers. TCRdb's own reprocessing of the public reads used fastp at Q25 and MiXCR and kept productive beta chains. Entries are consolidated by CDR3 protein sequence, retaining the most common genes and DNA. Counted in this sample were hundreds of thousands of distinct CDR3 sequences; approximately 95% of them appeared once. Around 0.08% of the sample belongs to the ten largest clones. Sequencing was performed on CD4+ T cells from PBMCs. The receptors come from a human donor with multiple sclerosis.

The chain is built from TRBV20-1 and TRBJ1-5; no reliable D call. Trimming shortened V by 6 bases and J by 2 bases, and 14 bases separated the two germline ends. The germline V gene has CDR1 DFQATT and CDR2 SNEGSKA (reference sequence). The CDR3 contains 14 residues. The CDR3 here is CSARRREGNQPQHF. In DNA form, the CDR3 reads TGCAGTGCCCGACGGAGGGAGGGCAATCAGCCCCAGCATTTT.

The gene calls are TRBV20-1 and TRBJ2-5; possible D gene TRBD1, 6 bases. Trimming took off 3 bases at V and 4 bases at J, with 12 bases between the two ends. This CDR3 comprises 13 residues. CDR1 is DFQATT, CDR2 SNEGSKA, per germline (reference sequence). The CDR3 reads CSASPTGRETQYF. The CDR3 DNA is TGCAGTGCTAGCCCTACAGGGAGAGAGACCCAGTACTTC.

CDR3 protein: CASSEEMGPLNTGELFF. Written as DNA, the CDR3 is TGTGCCAGCAGTGAAGAAATGGGTCCCCTGAACACCGGGGAGCTGTTTTTT. The chain recombines TRBV2 with TRBJ2-2; D unresolved. CDR3 length: 17 amino acids. V gave up 1 base and J gave up 1 base, with 13 bases separating them. The germline V gene encodes CDR1 SNHLY and CDR2 FYNNEI.

For the CDR3, the DNA is TGCAGCGTCTCCAGAGGGCATGGCTACACCTTC. This translates into CSVSRGHGYTF. The J gene is TRBJ1-2, the V gene TRBV29-1; D remains unclear. V was pared by 6 bases and J by 6 bases, with 11 bases between. The CDR3 sequence is 11 residues long. Germline CDR1 SQVTM, CDR2 ANQGSEA. Supplemented by reference TRBV29-1 and TRBJ1-2, the full variable domain reads SAVISQKPSRDICQRGTSLTIQCQVDSQVTMMFWYRQQPGQSLTLIATANQGSEATYESGFVIDKFPISRPNLTFSTLTVSNMSPEDSSIYLCSVSRGHGYTFGSGTRLTVV.

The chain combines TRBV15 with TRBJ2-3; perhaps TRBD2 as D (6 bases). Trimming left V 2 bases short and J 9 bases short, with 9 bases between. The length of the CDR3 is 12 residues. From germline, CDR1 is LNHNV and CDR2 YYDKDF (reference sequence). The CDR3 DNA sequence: TGTGCCACCAGCAGAACAGGAGGGACGCAGTATTTT. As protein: CATSRTGGTQYF.

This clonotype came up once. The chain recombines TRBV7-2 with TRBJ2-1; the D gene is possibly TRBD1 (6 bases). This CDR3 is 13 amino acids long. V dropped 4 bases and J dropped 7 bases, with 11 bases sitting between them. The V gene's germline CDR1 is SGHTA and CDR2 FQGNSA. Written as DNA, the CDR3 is TGTGCCAGCAGCTCATACCAGGGGAATGAGCAGTTCTTC. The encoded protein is CASSSYQGNEQFF.

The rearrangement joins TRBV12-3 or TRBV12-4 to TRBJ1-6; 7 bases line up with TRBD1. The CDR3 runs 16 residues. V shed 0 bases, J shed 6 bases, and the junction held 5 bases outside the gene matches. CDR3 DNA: TGTGCCAGCAGTTTAGCTACCGGGACAGCTAATTCACCCCTCCACTTT. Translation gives CASSLATGTANSPLHF.

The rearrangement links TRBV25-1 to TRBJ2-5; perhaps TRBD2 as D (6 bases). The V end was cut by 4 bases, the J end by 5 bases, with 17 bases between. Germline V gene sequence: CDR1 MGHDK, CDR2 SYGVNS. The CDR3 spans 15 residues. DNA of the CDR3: TGTGCCAGCAGTGGACCCGCCTGGAGGGAGGAGACCCAGTACTTC. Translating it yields CASSGPAWREETQYF.

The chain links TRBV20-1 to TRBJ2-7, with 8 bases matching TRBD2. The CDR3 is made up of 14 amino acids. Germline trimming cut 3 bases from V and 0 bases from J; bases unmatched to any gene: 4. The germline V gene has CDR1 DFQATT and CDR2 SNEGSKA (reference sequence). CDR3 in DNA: TGCAGTGCTAGCTCGGGGGGGCACTCCTACGAGCAGTACGTC. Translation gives CSASSGGHSYEQYV.

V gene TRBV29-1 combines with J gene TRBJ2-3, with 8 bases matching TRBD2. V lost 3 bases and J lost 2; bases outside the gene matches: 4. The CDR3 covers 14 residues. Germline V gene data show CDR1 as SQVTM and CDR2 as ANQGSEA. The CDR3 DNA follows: TGCAGCGTTGATCACGGGGGGGTCACAGATACGCAGTATTTT. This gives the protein CSVDHGGVTDTQYF.

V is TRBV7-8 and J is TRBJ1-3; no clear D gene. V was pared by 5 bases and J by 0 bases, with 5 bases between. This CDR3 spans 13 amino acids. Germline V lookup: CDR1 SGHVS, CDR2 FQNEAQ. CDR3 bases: TGTGCCAGCAGCCCCAGCTCTGGAAACACCATATATTTT. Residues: CASSPSSGNTIYF.

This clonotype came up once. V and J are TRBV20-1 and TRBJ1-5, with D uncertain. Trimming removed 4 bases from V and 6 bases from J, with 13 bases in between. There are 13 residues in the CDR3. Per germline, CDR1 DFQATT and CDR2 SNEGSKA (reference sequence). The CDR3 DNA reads TGCAGTGCTACATCCGCCGAGTCTCAGCCCCAGCATTTT. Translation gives CSATSAESQPQHF.

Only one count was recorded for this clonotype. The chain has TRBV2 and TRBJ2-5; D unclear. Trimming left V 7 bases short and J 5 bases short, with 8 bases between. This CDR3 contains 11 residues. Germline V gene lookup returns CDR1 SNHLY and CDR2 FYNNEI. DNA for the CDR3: TGTGCCAGCAACCGAAGGGAGACCCAGTACTTC. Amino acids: CASNRRETQYF. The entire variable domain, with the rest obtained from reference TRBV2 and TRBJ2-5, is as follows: EPEVTQTPSHQVTQMGQEVILRCVPISNHLYFYWYRQILGQKVEFLVSFYNNEISEKSEIFDDQFSVERPDGSNFTLKIRSTKLEDSAMYFCASNRRETQYFGPGTRLLVL.

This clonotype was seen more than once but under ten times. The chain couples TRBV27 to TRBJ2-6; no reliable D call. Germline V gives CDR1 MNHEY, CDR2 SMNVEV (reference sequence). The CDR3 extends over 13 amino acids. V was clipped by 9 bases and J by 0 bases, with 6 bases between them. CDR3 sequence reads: CASRISGANVLTF. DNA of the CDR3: TGTGCCAGTCGAATCTCTGGGGCCAACGTCCTGACTTTC.

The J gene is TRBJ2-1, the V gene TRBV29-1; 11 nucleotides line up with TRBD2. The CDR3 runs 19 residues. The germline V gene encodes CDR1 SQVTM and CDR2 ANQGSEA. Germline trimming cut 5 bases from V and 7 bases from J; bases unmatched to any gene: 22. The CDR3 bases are TGCAGCGTTCAGGGGGCTAGCGGGGGGCAGTATAGGCAGCGGAATGAGCAGTTCTTC. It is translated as CSVQGASGGQYRQRNEQFF.

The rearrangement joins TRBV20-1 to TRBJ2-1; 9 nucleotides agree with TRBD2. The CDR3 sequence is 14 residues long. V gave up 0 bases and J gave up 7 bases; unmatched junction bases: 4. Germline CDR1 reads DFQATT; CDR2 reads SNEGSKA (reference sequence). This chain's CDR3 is CSARERGGLNEQFF. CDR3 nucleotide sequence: TGCAGTGCTAGAGAGCGGGGGGGCCTAAATGAGCAGTTCTTC.

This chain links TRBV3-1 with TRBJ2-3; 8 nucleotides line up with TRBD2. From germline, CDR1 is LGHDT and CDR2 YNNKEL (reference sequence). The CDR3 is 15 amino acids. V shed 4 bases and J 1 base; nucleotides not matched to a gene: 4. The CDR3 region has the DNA TGTGCCAGCAGCCTTTTAGCGGGGCGCACAGATACGCAGTATTTT. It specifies CASSLLAGRTDTQYF.

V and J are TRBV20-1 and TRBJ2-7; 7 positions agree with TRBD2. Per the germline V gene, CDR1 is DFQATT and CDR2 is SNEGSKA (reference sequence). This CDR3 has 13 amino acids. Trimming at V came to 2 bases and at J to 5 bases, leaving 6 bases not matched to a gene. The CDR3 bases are TGCAGTGCTAGAAGACTAGCCACCCACGAGCAGTACGTC. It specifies CSARRLATHEQYV.

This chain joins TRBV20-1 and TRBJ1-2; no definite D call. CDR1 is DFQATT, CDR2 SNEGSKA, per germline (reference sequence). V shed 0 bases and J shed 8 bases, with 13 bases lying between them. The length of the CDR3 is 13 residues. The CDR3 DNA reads TGCAGTGCTAGAGATCCCCCCCGAACGGGCTACACCTTC. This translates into CSARDPPRTGYTF.

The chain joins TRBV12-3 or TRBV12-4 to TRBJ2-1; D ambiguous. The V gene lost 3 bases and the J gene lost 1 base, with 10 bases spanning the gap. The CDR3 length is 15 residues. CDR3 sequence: CASSFRPLSYNEQFF. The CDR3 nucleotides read TGTGCCAGCAGTTTCAGGCCATTGTCCTACAATGAGCAGTTCTTC.

This CDR3 reads CASSPTGAAEAFF. Here the CDR3 DNA reads TGTGCCAGCAGCCCGACAGGGGCCGCTGAAGCTTTCTTT. The J gene is TRBJ1-1, the V gene TRBV7-9; 8 bases are a match to TRBD1. This CDR3 contains 13 residues. Per germline, CDR1 SEHNR and CDR2 FQNEAQ (reference sequence). The V and J ends lost 5 bases and 6 bases, in that order; junction bases with no gene match: 5.

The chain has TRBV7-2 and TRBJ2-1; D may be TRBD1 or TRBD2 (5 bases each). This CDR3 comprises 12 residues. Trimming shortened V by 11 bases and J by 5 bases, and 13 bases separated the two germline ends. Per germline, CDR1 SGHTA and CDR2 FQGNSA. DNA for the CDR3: TGTGCCTCCCGGGACCCGAACAATGAGCAGTTCTTC. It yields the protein CASRDPNNEQFF.

The CDR3 loop is CASSLDQGGYTF. In nucleotides, the CDR3 is TGCGCCAGCAGCTTGGATCAGGGAGGCTACACCTTC. V and J are TRBV5-1 and TRBJ1-2; weak D call: TRBD1 (5 bases). This CDR3 is 12 amino acids long. V lost 0 bases to trimming and J lost 8 bases, with 8 bases between them. From germline, CDR1 is SGHRS and CDR2 YFSETQ.

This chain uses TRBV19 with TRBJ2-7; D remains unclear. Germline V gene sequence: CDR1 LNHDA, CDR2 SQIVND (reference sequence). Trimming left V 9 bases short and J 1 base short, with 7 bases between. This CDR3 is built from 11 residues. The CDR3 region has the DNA TGTGCCAGAAGACCGTCCTACGAGCAGTACGTC. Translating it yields CARRPSYEQYV.

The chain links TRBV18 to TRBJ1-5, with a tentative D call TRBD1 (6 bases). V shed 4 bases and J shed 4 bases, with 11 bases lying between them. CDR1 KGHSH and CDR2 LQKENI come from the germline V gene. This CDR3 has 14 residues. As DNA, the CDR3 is TGTGCCAGCTCACGGGCAGGGGAAAATCAGCCCCAGCATTTT. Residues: CASSRAGENQPQHF.

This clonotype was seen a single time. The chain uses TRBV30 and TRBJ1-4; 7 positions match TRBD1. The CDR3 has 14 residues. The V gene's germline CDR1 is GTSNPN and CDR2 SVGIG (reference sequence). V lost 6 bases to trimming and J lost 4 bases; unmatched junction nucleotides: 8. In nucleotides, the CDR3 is TGTGCCTGCTTACCGGGACAGTTTAATGAAAAACTGTTTTTT. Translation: CACLPGQFNEKLFF.

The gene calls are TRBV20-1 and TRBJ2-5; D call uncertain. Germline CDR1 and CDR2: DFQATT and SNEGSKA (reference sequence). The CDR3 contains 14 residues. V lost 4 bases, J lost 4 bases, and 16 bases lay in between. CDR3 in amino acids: CSATAQTPGETQYF. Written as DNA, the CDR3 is TGCAGTGCTACCGCCCAAACCCCTGGAGAGACCCAGTACTTC.

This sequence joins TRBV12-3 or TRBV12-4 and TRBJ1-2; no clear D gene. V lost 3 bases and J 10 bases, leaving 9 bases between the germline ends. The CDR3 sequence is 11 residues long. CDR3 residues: CASSLAGDYTF. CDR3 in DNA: TGTGCCAGCAGTTTGGCGGGAGACTACACCTTC.

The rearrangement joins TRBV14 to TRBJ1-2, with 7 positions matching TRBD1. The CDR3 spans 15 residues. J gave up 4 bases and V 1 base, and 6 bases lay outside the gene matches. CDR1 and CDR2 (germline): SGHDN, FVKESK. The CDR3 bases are TGTGCCAGCAGCCAAGGATTAGGGACAGCCTATGGCTACACCTTC. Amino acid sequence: CASSQGLGTAYGYTF.

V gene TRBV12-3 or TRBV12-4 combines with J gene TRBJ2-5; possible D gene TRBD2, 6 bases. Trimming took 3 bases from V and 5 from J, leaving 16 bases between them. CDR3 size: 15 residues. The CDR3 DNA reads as TGTGCCAGCAGTTTCCCCGGGGGTGAAGGGGAGACCCAGTACTTC. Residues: CASSFPGGEGETQYF.

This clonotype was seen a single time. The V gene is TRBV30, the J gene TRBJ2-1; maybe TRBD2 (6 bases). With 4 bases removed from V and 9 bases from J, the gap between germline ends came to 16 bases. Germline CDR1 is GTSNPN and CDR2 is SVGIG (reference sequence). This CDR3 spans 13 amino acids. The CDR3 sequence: CAWNLPPGGEQFF. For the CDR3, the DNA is TGTGCCTGGAATCTCCCCCCCGGGGGTGAGCAGTTCTTC. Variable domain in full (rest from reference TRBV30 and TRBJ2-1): SQTIHQWPATLVQPVGSPLSLECTVEGTSNPNLYWYRQAAGRGLQLLFYSVGIGQISSEVPQNLSASRPQDRQFILSSKKLLLSDSGFYLCAWNLPPGGEQFFGPGTRLTVL.

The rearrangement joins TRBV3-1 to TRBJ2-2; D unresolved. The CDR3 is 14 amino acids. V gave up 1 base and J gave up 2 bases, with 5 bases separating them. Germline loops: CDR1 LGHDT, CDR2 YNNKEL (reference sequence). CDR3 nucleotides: TGTGCCAGCAGCCAAGTCAGAAACACCGGGGAGCTGTTTTTT. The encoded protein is CASSQVRNTGELFF.